A single sample gave rise to the 30 T cell receptor beta chains below, sequenced in a study of regulatory T cells in long-lasting Graves disease. Arm-PCR of CDR3 regions and iRepertoire HTBI primers were used to build TCR beta libraries. TCRdb reprocessed the multiplex PCR reads via MiXCR and lists one record per CDR3 protein. This sample has 300,000 to 350,000 distinct CDR3 sequences, with around 19% found just once. This sample's time point: persistent/refractory GD, antithyroid drugs over 5 years with positive TRAb. Preparation of the TCR library used RNA extracted from PBMCs. Sequences were derived from peripheral blood mononuclear cells (PBMCs), sampled when the disease was refractory, from a patient treated with antithyroid drugs. Source of these receptors: a female donor with Graves disease.

This clonotype has at least ten counts. The J gene is TRBJ2-2, the V gene TRBV2; 9 nucleotides line up with TRBD1. Per germline, CDR1 SNHLY and CDR2 FYNNEI. V lost 4 bases to trimming and J lost 4 bases; unmatched junction nucleotides: 13. The CDR3 runs 18 residues. Written as DNA, the CDR3 is TGTGCCAGCAGTGCTATTGGCTGGGACAGGGCCGCCACCGGGGAGCTGTTTTTT. It encodes CASSAIGWDRAATGELFF.

This clonotype was seen a handful of times. The chain has TRBV12-5 and TRBJ2-7, with D tentatively TRBD1 or TRBD2 (7 bases each). This CDR3 has 16 amino acids. Trimming left V 6 bases short and J 1 base short, with 19 bases between. Germline-derived CDR1 and CDR2 are LGHNT and FRNRAP. As DNA, the CDR3 is TGTGCTAGTGGCCCAGGCAGGGGGGGGATATCCTACGAGCAGTACTTC. Protein product: CASGPGRGGISYEQYF.

This clonotype came up a few times. Written as DNA, the CDR3 is TGTGCCAGCAGTGTCCAGGGACACCTAATATACGAGCAGTACTTC. The encoded protein is CASSVQGHLIYEQYF. This chain joins TRBV6-1 and TRBJ2-7; possible D gene TRBD1, 6 bases. The CDR3 runs 15 residues. Trimming cost V 4 bases and J 4 bases, with 17 bases left between them. CDR1 is MNHNS and CDR2 is SASEGT in the germline V gene.

The chain joins TRBV9 to TRBJ1-1; D might be TRBD1 (5 bases). V was cut by 0 bases and J by 0 bases, with 9 bases left in between. The CDR3 runs 15 residues. Germline-derived CDR1 and CDR2 are SGDLS and YYNGEE. CDR3 loop: CASSVGGTVNTEAFF. The CDR3 nucleotides are TGTGCCAGCAGCGTAGGGGGGACGGTGAACACTGAAGCTTTCTTT.

V and J are TRBV28 and TRBJ2-1; TRBD2 aligns across 11 bases. Germline V gene lookup returns CDR1 MDHEN and CDR2 SYDVKM. J was trimmed by 4 bases and V by 3 bases; bases with no gene match: 5. The CDR3 is 16 residues long. The CDR3 is CASSLGSSGGYNEQFF. In DNA, the CDR3 is TGTGCCAGCAGTTTGGGCTCTAGCGGGGGGTACAATGAGCAGTTCTTC.

This rearrangement joins TRBV20-1 to TRBJ2-7, with 7 bases identical to TRBD2. The CDR3 sequence is 16 residues long. CDR1 and CDR2 from the germline V gene are DFQATT and SNEGSKA (reference sequence). Trimming took 0 bases from V and 0 from J; bases not matched to a gene: 8. DNA for the CDR3: TGCAGTGCTAGAGATTTGGAGCGGGAAGGCTCCTACGAGCAGTACTTC. Translation gives CSARDLEREGSYEQYF.

This clonotype appeared many times. This rearrangement joins TRBV10-3 to TRBJ1-1, with a tentative D call TRBD1 (6 bases). Looked up from germline, CDR1 is ENHRY and CDR2 is SYGVKD. Trimming shortened V by 4 bases and J by 0 bases, and 18 bases separated the two germline ends. This CDR3 is built from 17 residues. As DNA, the CDR3 is TGTGCCATCAGTGGGAGCGGAACAGGGATGGTGAACACTGAAGCTTTCTTT. Amino acids: CAISGSGTGMVNTEAFF.

This clonotype was counted ten times or more. The chain employs TRBV11-2 and TRBJ1-1, with D maybe TRBD1 (5 bases). This CDR3 has 15 amino acids. Germline CDR1 reads SGHAT; CDR2 reads FQNNGV. The germline V and J ends were trimmed by 5 bases and 1 base, with 14 bases remaining between them. As DNA, the CDR3 is TGTGCCAGCAGCCTGGAGGGGCGGGAGAACACTGAAGCTTTCTTT. It yields the protein CASSLEGRENTEAFF. Combining the CDR3 with reference TRBV11-2 and TRBJ1-1 gives the whole variable domain EAGVAQSPRYKIIEKRQSVAFWCNPISGHATLYWYQQILGQGPKLLIQFQNNGVVDDSQLPKDRFSAERLKGVDSTLKIQPAKLEDSAVYLCASSLEGRENTEAFFGQGTRLTVV.

The gene calls are TRBV7-9 and TRBJ1-5, with unresolved D. The CDR3 runs to 14 residues. The germline V gene has CDR1 SEHNR and CDR2 FQNEAQ (reference sequence). V dropped 5 bases and J dropped 3 bases, with 11 bases sitting between them. CDR3 amino acids: CASSRTHLNQPQHF. The CDR3 DNA is TGTGCCAGCAGCAGGACCCACCTCAATCAGCCCCAGCATTTT.

The chain couples TRBV7-3 to TRBJ2-7; 10 bases line up with TRBD1. CDR3 length equals 13 residues. V dropped 5 bases and J dropped 8; count of bases not matched to a gene: 6. Germline CDR1 SGHTA, CDR2 FQGTGA. CDR3 DNA sequence: TGTGCCAGCAGCCCGGACAGGGGGTTACAGCAGTACTTC. It encodes CASSPDRGLQQYF.

In this sample, this clonotype turned up a few times. The chain is built from TRBV19 and TRBJ2-1, with 15 bases lining up with TRBD2. The CDR3 is 18 amino acids. J lost 8 bases, V lost 10 bases, and 18 bases had no gene match. Germline lookup yields CDR1 LNHDA and CDR2 SQIVND (reference sequence). CDR3 bases: TGTGCCAATTACTCTGGGACTGCCGGGACTAGCGGGAGGTATGAGCAGTTCTTC. It translates to CANYSGTAGTSGRYEQFF. Drawing the rest from reference TRBV19 and TRBJ2-1, the complete variable domain is DGGITQSPKYLFRKEGQNVTLSCEQNLNHDAMYWYRQDPGQGLRLIYYSQIVNDFQKGDIAEGYSVSREKKESFPLTVTSAQKNPTAFYLCANYSGTAGTSGRYEQFFGPGTRLTVL.

This sequence joins TRBV6-2 or TRBV6-3 and TRBJ2-4; no firm D call. The V gene's germline CDR1 is MNHEY and CDR2 SVGEGT. Between the trimmed V and J ends, which lost 2 bases and 1 base, there was a span of 9 bases. This CDR3 region has 15 residues. This CDR3 is CASSYTTDAKNIQYF. As DNA, the CDR3 is TGTGCCAGCAGTTACACCACGGACGCCAAAAACATTCAGTACTTC.

The V gene is TRBV7-9, the J gene TRBJ2-1; D is unresolved. With 2 bases removed from V and 0 bases from J, the gap between germline ends came to 11 bases. The CDR3 is 16 amino acids. The germline V gene has CDR1 SEHNR and CDR2 FQNEAQ (reference sequence). The CDR3 sequence: CASSLRALGSYNEQFF. The CDR3 DNA reads as TGTGCCAGCAGCTTACGGGCGTTGGGCTCCTACAATGAGCAGTTCTTC.

This clonotype has only a few counts. The rearrangement links TRBV6-5 to TRBJ1-3; D is perhaps TRBD1 (6 bases). Trimming stripped 0 bases from V and 0 bases from J, with 6 bases between. Germline V CDR1 and CDR2: MNHEY, SVGAGI. The CDR3 runs 15 residues. The CDR3: CASSYSGGSGNTIYF. CDR3 bases: TGTGCCAGCAGTTACTCAGGGGGCTCTGGAAACACCATATATTTT.

This clonotype came up many times. The rearrangement links TRBV7-2 to TRBJ2-2; a possible D gene is TRBD1 (5 bases). This CDR3 contains 18 residues. Germline-derived CDR1 and CDR2 are SGHTA and FQGNSA. V was shortened by 1 base and J by 1 base, with 16 bases between the two germline ends. As DNA, the CDR3 is TGTGCCAGCAGCTTAGAGCAAGCTAGGGGTCTGAACACCGGGGAGCTGTTTTTT. Its protein product is CASSLEQARGLNTGELFF.

Ten or more counts support this clonotype. This chain links TRBV20-1 with TRBJ1-4, with a weak D call TRBD1 (5 bases). V shed 3 bases and J shed 6 bases, with 11 bases lying between them. From germline, CDR1 is DFQATT and CDR2 SNEGSKA (reference sequence). This CDR3 is built from 13 residues. CDR3 DNA: TGCAGTGCTAGGGGGACGTTCTATGAAAAACTGTTTTTT. This translates into CSARGTFYEKLFF.

This clonotype was counted many times. This sequence joins TRBV11-2 and TRBJ2-5; 8 nucleotides agree with TRBD2. The CDR3 is 16 residues long. The V gene's germline CDR1 is SGHAT and CDR2 FQNNGV. Trimming at V came to 1 base and at J to 5 bases, leaving 9 bases not matched to a gene. CDR3 sequence (DNA): TGTGCCAGCAGCTTAGGCTCCGGGGGGGCTGTTGAGACCCAGTACTTC. Residues: CASSLGSGGAVETQYF.

The CDR3 sequence is CASSLEVAGNTGELFF. The CDR3 DNA is TGCGCCAGCAGCTTGGAGGTAGCGGGGAACACCGGGGAGCTGTTTTTT. The chain carries TRBV5-1 and TRBJ2-2; 7 bases are shared with TRBD2. The CDR3 is made up of 16 amino acids. Germline assignment: CDR1 SGHRS and CDR2 YFSETQ. The ends lost 0 bases at V and 1 base at J; junction bases unmatched: 3.

This chain connects TRBV9 to TRBJ2-7; TRBD2 might be the D (5 bases). The CDR3 is made up of 14 amino acids. V lost 4 bases and J lost 0, with 11 bases in between. Germline CDR1 reads SGDLS; CDR2 reads YYNGEE. CDR3 region: CASSPSGISYEQYF. The CDR3 coding sequence is TGTGCCAGCAGCCCGAGCGGAATCTCCTACGAGCAGTACTTC.

This clonotype was detected only once. A much bigger clone sits one base away, suggesting this may be a read error. V is TRBV7-9 and J is TRBJ1-2; D remains ambiguous. This CDR3 has 14 residues. Germline-derived CDR1 and CDR2 are SEHNR and FQNEAQ (reference sequence). CDR3 in DNA: TGTGCCTGCAGCCCGGGAGGACGATCCTATGGCTACACCTTC. This sequence encodes CACSPGGRSYGYTF.

This clonotype was seen ten or more times. The rearrangement links TRBV5-1 to TRBJ2-7, with D hard to call. Germline V gives CDR1 SGHRS, CDR2 YFSETQ. This CDR3 is built from 14 residues. V was trimmed by 0 bases and J by 3 bases, leaving 10 bases between them. CDR3 residues: CASSLAGSGYEQYF. The CDR3 region has the DNA TGCGCCAGCAGCTTGGCCGGGTCAGGCTACGAGCAGTACTTC.

This clonotype was observed at least ten times. The chain has TRBV5-1 and TRBJ2-7; TRBD1 might be the D (6 bases). Per the germline V gene, CDR1 is SGHRS and CDR2 is YFSETQ. Trimming pared 3 bases from V and 5 bases from J, leaving 24 bases between. The CDR3 is 17 residues long. CDR3 nucleotides: TGCGCCAGCAGCTGGGGGCCGATAAAACAGGGCTTCAACGAGCAGTACTTC. Translating it yields CASSWGPIKQGFNEQYF.

This clonotype was found once. The chain is built from TRBV30 and TRBJ1-3; weak D call: TRBD1 (5 bases). The germline gives CDR1 GTSNPN, CDR2 SVGIG (reference sequence). Between the trimmed V and J ends, which lost 4 bases and 2 bases, there was a span of 9 bases. This CDR3 has 13 amino acids. This CDR3 reads CAWTGGTGNTIYF. The CDR3 DNA is TGTGCCTGGACGGGGGGAACTGGAAACACCATATATTTT.

This clonotype has ten or more counts. The chain has TRBV6-1 and TRBJ1-5; 11 bases are a match to TRBD1. From germline, CDR1 is MNHNS and CDR2 SASEGT. Losses at the gene ends were 6 bases for V and 6 bases for J; bases not matched to a gene: 1. The CDR3 runs 13 residues. As DNA, the CDR3 is TGTGCCAGCAGAGGGACAGGGGGTCAGCCCCAGCATTTT. Amino acids: CASRGTGGQPQHF.

This clonotype was counted ten times or more. The CDR3 protein is CASRYRDTGELFF. CDR3 sequence (DNA): TGTGCCAGCAGATATCGGGACACCGGGGAGCTGTTTTTT. This rearrangement joins TRBV12-3 or TRBV12-4 to TRBJ2-2; no clear D gene. Trimming took 6 bases from V and 3 from J, leaving 8 bases between them. The CDR3 has 13 residues.

The chain joins TRBV14 to TRBJ1-1; 7 positions agree with TRBD1. V was pared by 0 bases and J by 6 bases, with 4 bases of the junction left unmatched. Germline V gene lookup returns CDR1 SGHDN and CDR2 FVKESK. CDR3 length: 14 amino acids. The CDR3 sequence is CASSQDPGTAEAFF. Here the CDR3 DNA reads TGTGCCAGCAGCCAAGATCCAGGGACAGCTGAAGCTTTCTTT.

Remarks on this clonotype: A read error may explain this, as a much larger clone is one base away. This chain connects TRBV12-3 or TRBV12-4 to TRBJ1-5, with D perhaps matching TRBD1 (6 bases). Trimming removed 7 bases from V and 4 bases from J, with 14 bases in between. The CDR3 is 14 residues long. CDR3 bases: TGTGCCAGCAACCAGGGGCGGGGGAATCAGCCCCAGCATTTT. This codes for CASNQGRGNQPQHF.

In its sample, this clonotype was seen a few times. The V call is TRBV6-5, the J call TRBJ2-7; D ambiguous. The germline gives CDR1 MNHEY, CDR2 SVGAGI. V was pared by 3 bases and J by 6 bases, with 6 bases between. The CDR3 contains 11 residues. The DNA for the CDR3 is TGTGCCAGCAGTTATTTGGGCGAGCAGTACTTC. Amino acid sequence: CASSYLGEQYF.

This clonotype has a count of ten or more. The V gene is TRBV6-5, the J gene TRBJ2-5, with D perhaps matching TRBD2 (5 bases). Germline V gene data show CDR1 as MNHEY and CDR2 as SVGAGI. This CDR3 is 14 amino acids long. With 2 bases removed from V and 2 bases from J, the gap between germline ends came to 9 bases. Here the CDR3 DNA reads TGTGCCAGCAGTTACGTGGGGAGTCAAGAGACCCAGTACTTC. It translates to CASSYVGSQETQYF.

This clonotype was picked up many times. V usage is TRBV28 and J usage is TRBJ2-5; no clear D. V lost 6 bases and J 1 base, leaving 6 bases between the germline ends. The CDR3 is 12 residues long. The germline CDR1 and CDR2 sequences are MDHEN and SYDVKM. Written as DNA, the CDR3 is TGTGCCAGCAGCTTGACCCAAGAGACCCAGTACTTC. Translating it yields CASSLTQETQYF. Using reference TRBV28 and TRBJ2-5 for the parts outside the CDR3, the full variable domain is DVKVTQSSRYLVKRTGEKVFLECVQDMDHENMFWYRQDPGLGLRLIYFSYDVKMKEKGDIPEGYSVSREKKERFSLILESASTNQTSMYLCASSLTQETQYFGPGTRLLVL.